This T cell receptor (beta chain) was sequenced during a study of T cells in localized non-small cell lung cancer. Whole-study findings and limits: Increased T cell density in blood showed an association with longer overall survival. A median of around 60 clones ranked among the top 100 in tumor appeared in adjacent lung. Uninvolved adjacent lung, not tumor, had the highest T cell clonality. Sequencing was limited to one tumor region, leaving the possibility of heterogeneity open.

Clones were read by immunoSEQ multiplex PCR, and TCRdb kept only the in-frame ones, dropping some. The sample records some 980 clones, roughly a fifth being singletons. This clone turned up a few times. The target antigen is unknown. With 5 bases removed from V and 6 bases from J, the gap between germline ends came to 23 bases. Germline V gene lookup returns CDR1 MDHEN and CDR2 SYDVKM. The CDR3 consists of 17 residues. The sample was normal lung tissue next to the tumor, taken before any cancer treatment. The source is a male donor at least 60 years old with stage I lung adenocarcinoma. The rearrangement links TRBV28 to TRBJ1-5; no firm D call. The CDR3 region has the DNA TGTGCCAGCAGTCCCCCCCCTCGGGTCCGCAGTTCTCAGCCCCAGCATTTT. Amino acid sequence: CASSPPPRVRSSQPQHF. Based on the CDR3 plus reference TRBV28 and TRBJ1-5, the full variable domain is DVKVTQSSRYLVKRTGEKVFLECVQDMDHENMFWYRQDPGLGLRLIYFSYDVKMKEKGDIPEGYSVSREKKERFSLILESASTNQTSMYLCASSPPPRVRSSQPQHFGDGTRLSIL.